What follows are 7 T cell receptor beta chains derived from one specimen sequenced in a study of blood T cell repertoires in COVID-19. Using immunoSEQ multiplex PCR, the repertoire was profiled, and TCRdb retains in-frame clones only, with some absent. The sample has approximately 300,000 clones; approximately 90% are singletons. What was sequenced was PBMCs or T cells enriched from blood (not recorded which). The receptor source for this set is a woman younger than 30 who had recovered from COVID-19.

The V gene is TRBV30, the J gene TRBJ1-2; 8 nucleotides agree with TRBD1. V was pared by 3 bases and J by 4 bases, with 10 bases of the junction left unmatched. The CDR3 covers 15 residues. CDR1 is GTSNPN and CDR2 is SVGIG in the germline V gene (reference sequence). CDR3 nucleotide sequence: TGTGCCTGGAGGCGGTGGGCAGGGGGCTCCTATGGCTACACCTTC. Translated, it gives CAWRRWAGGSYGYTF.

The rearrangement joins TRBV9 to TRBJ2-3; TRBD2 agrees at 7 bases. J was trimmed by 0 bases and V by 3 bases; bases with no gene match: 4. The CDR3 is 15 amino acids. From germline, CDR1 is SGDLS and CDR2 YYNGEE. The CDR3 DNA reads TGTGCCAGCAGCGCTCATAGCGGGAGCACAGATACGCAGTATTTT. Amino acid sequence: CASSAHSGSTDTQYF.

The chain recombines TRBV2 with TRBJ2-1, with TRBD1 identical over 8 bases. The CDR3 loop spans 14 amino acids. Germline trimming cut 7 bases from V and 11 bases from J; bases unmatched to any gene: 13. Germline loops: CDR1 SNHLY, CDR2 FYNNEI. The CDR3 bases are TGTGCCAGCATAGGTGGCAGGGGGCATCATCAGCAGTTCTTC. Its translation: CASIGGRGHHQQFF. Full variable domain (rest looked up from reference TRBV2 and TRBJ2-1): EPEVTQTPSHQVTQMGQEVILRCVPISNHLYFYWYRQILGQKVEFLVSFYNNEISEKSEIFDDQFSVERPDGSNFTLKIRSTKLEDSAMYFCASIGGRGHHQQFFGPGTRLTVL.

This chain connects TRBV30 to TRBJ1-1; TRBD1 aligns across 9 bases. There are 16 residues in the CDR3. Germline CDR1 reads GTSNPN; CDR2 reads SVGIG (reference sequence). J was trimmed by 1 base and V by 3 bases; bases with no gene match: 9. This chain's CDR3 is CAWSPGQGRGNTEAFF. As DNA, the CDR3 is TGTGCCTGGAGCCCAGGACAGGGGAGAGGGAACACTGAAGCTTTCTTT. Complete variable domain (other parts from reference TRBV30 and TRBJ1-1): SQTIHQWPATLVQPVGSPLSLECTVEGTSNPNLYWYRQAAGRGLQLLFYSVGIGQISSEVPQNLSASRPQDRQFILSSKKLLLSDSGFYLCAWSPGQGRGNTEAFFGQGTRLTVV.

V gene TRBV9 combines with J gene TRBJ2-5; a possible D gene is TRBD1 (7 bases). Trimming removed 0 bases from V and 1 base from J, with 19 bases in between. Per germline, CDR1 SGDLS and CDR2 YYNGEE. The CDR3 extends over 18 amino acids. CDR3 amino acids: CASSVVVRDSFPQETQYF. CDR3 DNA: TGTGCCAGCAGCGTAGTAGTGCGGGACAGCTTCCCCCAAGAGACCCAGTACTTC.

The rearrangement joins TRBV6-5 to TRBJ1-6; TRBD1 is a possible D gene (5 bases). The germline V gene encodes CDR1 MNHEY and CDR2 SVGAGI. V was clipped by 2 bases and J by 9 bases, with 14 bases between them. This CDR3 is 15 amino acids long. The CDR3 loop reads CASSYRIRVGSPLHF. The CDR3 DNA follows: TGTGCCAGCAGTTACAGGATCAGGGTGGGTTCACCCCTCCACTTT.

The chain has TRBV9 and TRBJ2-2; possibly TRBD1 for D (6 bases). Germline CDR1 is SGDLS and CDR2 is YYNGEE. With 3 bases removed from V and 7 bases from J, the gap between germline ends came to 13 bases. CDR3 length: 14 residues. CDR3 sequence: CASSASGTLGELFF. The CDR3 nucleotides read TGTGCCAGCAGCGCCTCAGGGACACTCGGGGAGCTGTTTTTT.